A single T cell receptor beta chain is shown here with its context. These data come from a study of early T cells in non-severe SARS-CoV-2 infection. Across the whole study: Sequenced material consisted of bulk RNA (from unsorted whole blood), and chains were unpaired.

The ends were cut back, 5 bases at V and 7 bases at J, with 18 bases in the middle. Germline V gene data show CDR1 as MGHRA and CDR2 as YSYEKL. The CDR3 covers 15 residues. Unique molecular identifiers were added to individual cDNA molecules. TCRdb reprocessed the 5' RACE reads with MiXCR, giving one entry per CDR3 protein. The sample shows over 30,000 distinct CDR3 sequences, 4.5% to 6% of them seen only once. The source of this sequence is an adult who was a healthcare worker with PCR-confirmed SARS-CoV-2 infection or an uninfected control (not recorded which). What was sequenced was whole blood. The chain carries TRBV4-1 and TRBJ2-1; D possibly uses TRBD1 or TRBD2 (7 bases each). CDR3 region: CASSLRQGGRNEQFF. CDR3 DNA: TGCGCCAGCAGCTTACGACAGGGAGGGCGAAATGAGCAGTTCTTC.